This TCR beta chain was obtained from a study of CD8 T cells in Susac syndrome. Sequencing targeted TCR beta in blood CD8+ and CD4+ T cells. Purification of the CD8+ and CD4+ T cells relied on negative isolation, and TEMRA cells underwent FACS enrichment. A quantity of roughly 0.5 to 1 ug RNA underwent reverse transcription using random hexamers. In TCRdb, the immunoSEQ multiplex PCR reads were re-called with MiXCR into one record per CDR3 protein. The table includes some 260,000 distinct CDR3 sequences, around 84% detected once. The clonotype originates from a human donor with multiple sclerosis. Sequencing was done on a sample of CD8+ T cells from PBMCs.

The CDR3 coding sequence is TGCAGTGCTCCCGTGCGGGCGGCCGAGACCCAGTACTTC. The encoded protein is CSAPVRAAETQYF. The rearrangement joins TRBV20-1 to TRBJ2-5; D possibly corresponds to TRBD2 (5 bases). The CDR3 spans 13 residues. Germline V CDR1 and CDR2: DFQATT, SNEGSKA (reference sequence). Trimming removed 5 bases at V and 5 bases at J, with 15 bases between.